This T cell receptor (beta chain) appears in the sequencing data of a study of CD8 T cells in ankylosing spondylitis. The CDR3 extends over 16 amino acids. Germline V gives CDR1 ENHRY, CDR2 SYGVKD. The V and J ends lost 4 bases and 4 bases, in that order; junction bases with no gene match: 6. One entry per CDR3 protein results from TCRdb running MiXCR on the 5' RACE reads. The sample holds a few hundred thousand distinct CDR3 sequences, about a sixth seen once. The V gene is TRBV10-3, the J gene TRBJ2-1; TRBD2 matches at 11 bases. Sequencing was performed on blood, either unsorted or a sorted T cell fraction (not recorded which). The receptor was isolated from a male donor with ankylosing spondylitis or in good health (not recorded which). The CDR3, as DNA: TGTGCCATCAGTGGCCCTAGCGGGGGGTGGTACAATGAGCAGTTCTTC. It specifies CAISGPSGGWYNEQFF.